These 19 T cell receptor beta chains originate from one sample sequenced in a study of T cells after yellow fever vaccination. TCRdb analysed the 5' RACE reads with MiXCR anew, one entry per CDR3 protein. The sample shows some 260,000 distinct CDR3 sequences, about 5% of them seen only once. The source was CD4+ T cells sorted from PBMCs, collected on the day of the yellow fever booster vaccination. The source of these receptors is a man between 18 and 35 years old who received the YFV17D yellow fever vaccine.

In this sample, this clonotype turned up a few times. The J gene is TRBJ2-3, the V gene TRBV4-3, with D maybe TRBD1 (6 bases). V shed 4 bases and J shed 4 bases, with 18 bases lying between them. The CDR3 length is 16 residues. CDR1 is LGHNA and CDR2 is YSLEER in the germline V gene. The CDR3: CASSRDRPPYADTQYF. The CDR3 DNA sequence: TGCGCCAGCAGCCGAGACAGGCCCCCCTACGCAGATACGCAGTATTTT.

The genes are TRBV7-9 and TRBJ1-4; no definite D call. Germline V CDR1 and CDR2: SEHNR, FQNEAQ (reference sequence). CDR3 length: 15 residues. V lost 4 bases and J 4 bases, leaving 13 bases between the germline ends. The CDR3 spells CASSSTANLNEKLFF. DNA of the CDR3: TGTGCCAGCAGCTCTACAGCAAACCTTAATGAAAAACTGTTTTTT.

This clonotype has only a few counts. The chain uses TRBV20-1 and TRBJ1-4; D gene ambiguous. The CDR3 runs 13 residues. V was clipped by 4 bases and J by 4 bases, with 10 bases between them. Germline V gene sequence: CDR1 DFQATT, CDR2 SNEGSKA (reference sequence). In DNA form, the CDR3 reads TGCAGTGCTACCTCGGGCGGTAATGAAAAACTGTTTTTT. Its protein is CSATSGGNEKLFF.

The CDR3 region has the DNA TGTGCCAGCAGTGACAGGGGGCTGGGCTACACCTTC. The encoded protein is CASSDRGLGYTF. This chain uses TRBV12-3 or TRBV12-4 with TRBJ1-2; 10 bases match TRBD1. This CDR3 contains 12 residues. J was trimmed by 8 bases and V by 5 bases; bases with no gene match: 2.

The rearrangement uses TRBV24-1 and TRBJ2-5; weak D call: TRBD2 (5 bases). V was clipped by 4 bases and J by 5 bases, with 10 bases between them. Germline CDR1 reads KGHDR; CDR2 reads SFDVKD. CDR3 length: 13 amino acids. In nucleotides, the CDR3 is TGTGCCACCAGTGAGGCGGGTAGGGAGACCCAGTACTTC. Translation: CATSEAGRETQYF.

This clonotype was found a few times. The CDR3 spells CASSPVPDRVNTEAFF. Written as DNA, the CDR3 is TGTGCCAGCAGCCCCGTCCCCGACAGGGTGAACACTGAAGCTTTCTTT. The chain employs TRBV4-2 and TRBJ1-1; TRBD1 aligns across 7 bases. CDR3 length: 16 residues. The ends lost 4 bases at V and 0 bases at J; junction bases unmatched: 8. In germline, CDR1 is LGHNA, CDR2 YNFKEQ.

This clonotype has just a few counts. The chain has TRBV30 and TRBJ2-3, with 9 positions matching TRBD1. Germline V gives CDR1 GTSNPN, CDR2 SVGIG (reference sequence). CDR3 length: 13 residues. Trimming cost V 5 bases and J 4 bases; bases outside gene matches: 4. CDR3 protein: CAWQGQGPDTQYF. The CDR3 DNA reads TGTGCCTGGCAGGGACAGGGTCCAGATACGCAGTATTTT.

This clonotype was found many times. The chain recombines TRBV2 with TRBJ2-5, with 7 bases fitting TRBD2. The CDR3 length is 14 residues. The germline CDR1 and CDR2 sequences are SNHLY and FYNNEI. The V and J ends lost 6 bases and 1 base, in that order; junction bases with no gene match: 5. CDR3 in DNA: TGTGCCAGCAGCCGGGACTACACCCAAGAGACCCAGTACTTC. Protein: CASSRDYTQETQYF.

The chain has TRBV24-1 and TRBJ2-7, with TRBD2 identical over 9 bases. The CDR3 length is 12 residues. Germline lookup yields CDR1 KGHDR and CDR2 SFDVKD. V shed 9 bases and J 5 bases; nucleotides not matched to a gene: 4. The CDR3 loop is CATVIAGDEQYV. The CDR3 nucleotides read TGTGCCACCGTTATAGCGGGGGACGAGCAGTACGTC.

This clonotype was recorded many times. The rearrangement uses TRBV27 and TRBJ2-4; maybe TRBD2 (5 bases). Trimming left V 7 bases short and J 3 bases short, with 16 bases between. CDR3 length equals 15 residues. CDR1 and CDR2 from the germline V gene are MNHEY and SMNVEV (reference sequence). CDR3 residues: CASTPRGKGKNIQYF. As DNA, the CDR3 is TGTGCCAGCACTCCTCGGGGAAAAGGCAAAAACATTCAGTACTTC.

This clonotype was seen only a few times. The chain recombines TRBV23-1 with TRBJ1-5, with unresolved D. TRBV23-1 falls under the ORF class, with uncertain function. V was shortened by 2 bases and J by 6 bases, with 2 bases between the two germline ends. CDR3 size: 11 residues. In DNA form, the CDR3 reads TGCGCCAGCAGTCAAGGTCAGCCCCAGCATTTT. Its protein product is CASSQGQPQHF.

This chain joins TRBV5-1 and TRBJ2-3; a weak D match, TRBD2 (5 bases). V lost 1 base, J lost 3 bases, and 12 bases lay in between. Germline CDR1 reads SGHRS; CDR2 reads YFSETQ. The CDR3 runs to 15 residues. CDR3 residues: CASSLRQAGTDTQYF. The CDR3 region has the DNA TGCGCCAGCAGCTTGAGGCAGGCGGGTACAGATACGCAGTATTTT.

This chain uses TRBV20-1 with TRBJ2-2, with D possibly TRBD1 on 5 matching bases. The CDR3 is 13 amino acids. V gave up 0 bases and J gave up 8 bases, with 10 bases separating them. Germline-derived CDR1 and CDR2 are DFQATT and SNEGSKA (reference sequence). In DNA, the CDR3 is TGCAGTGCTAGAGATCTTAAGGGGGGGGAGCTGTTTTTT. Translation: CSARDLKGGELFF.

V usage is TRBV20-1 and J usage is TRBJ2-6; 9 positions match TRBD2. Germline V gives CDR1 DFQATT, CDR2 SNEGSKA (reference sequence). Losses at the gene ends were 0 bases for V and 4 bases for J; bases not matched to a gene: 4. CDR3 size: 16 residues. For the CDR3, the DNA is TGCAGTGCTAGAGAGCGGGGGGGCCCCGGGGCCAACGTCCTGACTTTC. It specifies CSARERGGPGANVLTF.

With respect to this clonotype: A junction boundary mismatches the germline segment, possibly from a read error. V and J are TRBV12-3 or TRBV12-4 and TRBJ2-2, with no clear D. The CDR3 totals 12 residues. The CDR3 spells CASSENSGELFF. The CDR3, as DNA: TGTGCCAGCAGCGAAAACAGCGGGGAGCTGTTTTTT.

The chain couples TRBV2 to TRBJ2-1, with a possible D match to TRBD2 (6 bases). This CDR3 spans 14 amino acids. V lost 7 bases, J lost 0 bases, and 10 bases lay in between. Germline V gene data show CDR1 as SNHLY and CDR2 as FYNNEI. CDR3: CASNGGDSYNEQFF. DNA for the CDR3: TGTGCCAGCAACGGCGGGGACTCCTACAATGAGCAGTTCTTC.

This chain links TRBV5-5 with TRBJ1-2; 11 bases are a match to TRBD1. The CDR3 runs 16 residues. Unmatched junction bases numbered 7, after V lost 4 bases and J lost 2 bases. Germline V CDR1 and CDR2: SGHKS, YYEKEE (reference sequence). The CDR3 DNA reads TGTGCCAGCAGCATGTACCGGGACAGGGGGAACTATGGCTACACCTTC. Translated: CASSMYRDRGNYGYTF.

This clonotype was counted ten times or more. V usage is TRBV20-1 and J usage is TRBJ1-2; a possible D gene is TRBD1 (5 bases). The CDR3 contains 15 residues. In germline, CDR1 is DFQATT, CDR2 SNEGSKA (reference sequence). Trimming took off 0 bases at V and 6 bases at J, with 17 bases between the two ends. CDR3 region: CSARDRAGRIDGYTF. The CDR3 coding sequence is TGCAGTGCTAGAGATCGGGCAGGGCGGATTGATGGCTACACCTTC.

The chain joins TRBV7-2 to TRBJ1-2, with D possibly matching TRBD1 (6 bases). CDR1 and CDR2 from the germline V gene are SGHTA and FQGNSA. This CDR3 contains 13 residues. The germline V and J ends were trimmed by 5 bases and 7 bases, with 14 bases remaining between them. For the CDR3, the DNA is TGTGCCAGCAGCCCCAAATCGGGGGCTGGCTACACCTTC. Amino acid sequence: CASSPKSGAGYTF.